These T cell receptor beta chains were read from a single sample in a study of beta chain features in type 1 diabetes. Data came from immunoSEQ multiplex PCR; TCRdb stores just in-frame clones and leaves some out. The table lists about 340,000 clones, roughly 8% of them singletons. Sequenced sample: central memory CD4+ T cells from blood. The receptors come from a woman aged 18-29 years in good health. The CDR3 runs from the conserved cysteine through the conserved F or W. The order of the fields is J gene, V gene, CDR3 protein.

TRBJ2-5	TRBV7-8	CASRPGLAGNQETQYF
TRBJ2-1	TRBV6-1	CASSEAGSGSHEQFF
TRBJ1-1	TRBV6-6	CASRDRVNTEAFF
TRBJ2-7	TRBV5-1	CASSPGQVWDSEQYF
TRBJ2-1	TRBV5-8	CASSGGLSKEQFF
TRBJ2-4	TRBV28	CASSLWTGGAKNIQYF
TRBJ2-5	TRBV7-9	CASSLLRTLQETQYF
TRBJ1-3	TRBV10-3	CAIIPDRAGNTIYF
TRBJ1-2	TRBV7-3	CASSLGGTGKNYGYTF
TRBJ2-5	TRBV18	CASSPGPAGAQYF
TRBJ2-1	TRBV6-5	CASSYQVSNNEQFF
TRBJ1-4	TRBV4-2	CASSQDTGSTIEKLFF
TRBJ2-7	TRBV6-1	CASSESGGSYEQYF
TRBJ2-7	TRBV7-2	CASSLGDSGSLGTYYEQYF
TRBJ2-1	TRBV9	CASSVDPSGINEQFF
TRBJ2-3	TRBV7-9	CASSVTTTVAFPYF
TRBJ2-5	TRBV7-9	CASSIVRETQYF
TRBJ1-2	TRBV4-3	CASSQLTGPYGYTF
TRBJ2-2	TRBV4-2	CASSLRWGDTGELFF
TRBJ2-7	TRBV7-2	CASSLVAGGPPRWQYF
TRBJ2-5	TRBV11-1	CASRPNVQETQYF
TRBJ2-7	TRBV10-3	CAIRGQGTYEQYF
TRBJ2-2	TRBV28	CASHSWNTGELFF
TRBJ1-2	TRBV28	CASSPDRGRVGLGYTF
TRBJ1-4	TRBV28	CASTRIPPGGGGGKLFF
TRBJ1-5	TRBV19	CASGQDQGTQPQHF
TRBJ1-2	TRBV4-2	CASSQDTGDYGYTF
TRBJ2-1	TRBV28	CAIKPPGINEQFF
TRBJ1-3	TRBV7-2	CASSEGAMAGNTIYF
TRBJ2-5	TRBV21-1	CASSKLFGSETQYF
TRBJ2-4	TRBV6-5	CASSWGQTLAKNIQYF
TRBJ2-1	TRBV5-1	CASRSPSGDNEQFF
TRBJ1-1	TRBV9	CASSVATGLNTEAFF
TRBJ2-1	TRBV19	CASGTRLAGFNEQFF
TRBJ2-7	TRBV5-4	CASYRQGGYEQYF
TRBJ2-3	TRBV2	CASTRGGATDTQYF
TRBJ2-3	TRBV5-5	CASSLEGLARSDTQYF
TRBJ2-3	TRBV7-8	CASSLVRFRLLAGTLTDTQYF
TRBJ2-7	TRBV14	CASSQVLSGLAYEQYF
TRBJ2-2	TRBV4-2	CASSTEVLAGGQGRGELFF
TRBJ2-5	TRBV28	CASSAAGGRETQYF
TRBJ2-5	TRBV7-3	CASSLVAKETQYF
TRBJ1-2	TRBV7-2	CASKRDGGPANYGYTF
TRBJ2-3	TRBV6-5	CASSWGRSQDTQYF
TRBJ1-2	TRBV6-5	CASRLGLKNYGYTF
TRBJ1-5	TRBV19	CATEGAKNNQPQHF
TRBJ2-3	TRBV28	CASSELSGRAGDTQYF